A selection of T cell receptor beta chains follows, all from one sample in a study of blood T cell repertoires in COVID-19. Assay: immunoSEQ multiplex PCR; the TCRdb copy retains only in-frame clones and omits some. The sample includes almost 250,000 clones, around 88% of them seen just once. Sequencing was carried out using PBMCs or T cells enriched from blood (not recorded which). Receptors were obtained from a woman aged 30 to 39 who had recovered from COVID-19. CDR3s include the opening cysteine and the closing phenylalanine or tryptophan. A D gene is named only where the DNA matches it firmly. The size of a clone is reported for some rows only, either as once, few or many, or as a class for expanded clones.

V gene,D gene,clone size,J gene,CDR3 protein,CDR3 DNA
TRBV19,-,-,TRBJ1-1,CASSGAQGVPNTEAFF,TGTGCCAGTAGTGGGGCACAGGGCGTTCCGAACACTGAAGCTTTCTTT
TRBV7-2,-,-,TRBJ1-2,CASSLDAGQRGYTF,TGTGCCAGCAGCTTAGATGCAGGCCAGCGGGGCTACACCTTC
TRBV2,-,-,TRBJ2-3,CATTPRVLTDTQYF,TGTGCCACTACTCCTAGAGTCTTAACAGATACGCAGTATTTT
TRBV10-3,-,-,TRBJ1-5,CAISVGREGNQPQHF,TGTGCCATCAGTGTAGGGAGGGAGGGCAATCAGCCCCAGCATTTT
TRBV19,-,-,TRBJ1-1,CASRRTVNTEAFF,TGTGCCAGTAGGCGGACAGTTAACACTGAAGCTTTCTTT
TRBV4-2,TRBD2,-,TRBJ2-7,CASSQVPSGGGRYF,TGTGCCAGCAGCCAAGTCCCCTCGGGAGGGGGGAGGTACTTC
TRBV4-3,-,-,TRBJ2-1,CASSQGVYGEQFF,TGCGCCAGCAGCCAAGGGGTTTACGGGGAGCAGTTCTTC
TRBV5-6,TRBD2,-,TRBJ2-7,CASTPGLGSYEQYF,TGTGCCAGCACCCCGGGACTAGGAAGTTACGAGCAGTACTTC
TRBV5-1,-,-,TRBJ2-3,CASSLERAGGTDTQYF,TGCGCCAGCAGCTTGGAGAGGGCCGGGGGCACAGATACGCAGTATTTT
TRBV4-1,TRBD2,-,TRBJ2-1,CASSRGRLAGGPNEQFF,TGCGCCAGCAGCCGGGGAAGACTAGCGGGAGGGCCAAATGAGCAGTTCTTC
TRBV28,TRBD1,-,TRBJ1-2,CASSSSGGATYGYTF,TGTGCCAGCAGTTCTTCAGGGGGCGCGACATATGGCTACACCTTC
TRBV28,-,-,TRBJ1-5,CASNTGLGLFQPQHF,TGTGCCAGCAATACAGGGTTGGGTTTATTTCAGCCCCAGCATTTT
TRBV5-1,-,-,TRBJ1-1,CASSVTARNTEAFF,TGCGCCAGCAGCGTGACAGCCAGGAACACTGAAGCTTTCTTT
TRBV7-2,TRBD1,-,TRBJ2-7,CASSFTPGQGYEQYF,TGTGCCAGCAGCTTTACCCCGGGACAGGGCTACGAGCAGTACTTC
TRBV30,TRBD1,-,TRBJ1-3,CAWSWTGASGNTIYF,TGTGCCTGGAGTTGGACAGGCGCTTCTGGAAACACCATATATTTT
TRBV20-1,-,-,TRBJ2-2,CSARDHGELFF,TGCAGTGCTAGAGATCATGGGGAGCTGTTTTTT
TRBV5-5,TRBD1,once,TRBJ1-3,CASSQDRSSGNTIYF,TGTGCCAGCAGCCAGGACAGGTCTTCTGGAAACACCATATATTTT
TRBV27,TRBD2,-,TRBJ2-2,CASSYLLAGGPGELFF,TGTGCCAGCAGTTACTTACTAGCGGGAGGGCCCGGGGAGCTGTTTTTT
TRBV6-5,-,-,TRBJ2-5,CASSYRETQYF,TGTGCCAGCAGTTACCGGGAGACCCAGTACTTC
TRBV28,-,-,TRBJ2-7,CASTGGERPYEQYF,TGTGCCAGCACCGGAGGGGAGAGACCCTACGAGCAGTACTTC
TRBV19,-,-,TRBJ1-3,CASSTGLYSGNTIYF,TGTGCCAGTAGTACCGGACTCTACTCTGGAAACACCATATATTTT
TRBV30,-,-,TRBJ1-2,CAWGKGQTTNYGYTF,TGTGCCTGGGGGAAAGGACAGACTACAAACTATGGCTACACCTTC
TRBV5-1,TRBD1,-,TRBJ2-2,CASSRGTGSNTGELFF,TGCGCCAGCAGCAGGGGGACAGGGTCGAACACCGGGGAGCTGTTTTTT
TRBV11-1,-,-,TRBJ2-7,CASSLLGGIRSYEQYF,TGTGCCAGCAGCTTACTCGGGGGAATAAGGTCCTACGAGCAGTACTTC
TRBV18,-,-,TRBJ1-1,CASSPARQGSEAFF,TGTGCCAGCTCACCAGCCCGGCAGGGTAGTGAAGCTTTCTTT
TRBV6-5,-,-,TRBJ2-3,CASSYGTTIADTQYF,TGTGCCAGCAGTTACGGGACAACAATCGCAGATACGCAGTATTTT
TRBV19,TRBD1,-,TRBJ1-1,CASSILQGAGGTEAFF,TGTGCCAGTAGTATACTACAGGGGGCGGGAGGAACTGAAGCTTTCTTT
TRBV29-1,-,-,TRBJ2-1,CSVATLRPGRGVDEQFF,TGCAGCGTCGCGACCCTCCGTCCCGGCAGGGGGGTGGATGAGCAGTTCTTC
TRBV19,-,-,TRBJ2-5,CASRGTETQYF,TGTGCCAGTAGGGGCACTGAGACCCAGTACTTC
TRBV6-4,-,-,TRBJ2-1,CASSLAAQPFNEQFF,TGTGCCAGCAGCTTAGCGGCCCAGCCCTTCAATGAGCAGTTCTTC
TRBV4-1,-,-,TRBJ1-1,CASSQDEGTEAFF,TGCGCCAGCAGCCAAGATGAGGGAACTGAAGCTTTCTTT
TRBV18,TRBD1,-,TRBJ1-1,CASSPQQGAANTEAFF,TGTGCCAGCTCACCCCAACAGGGGGCAGCCAACACTGAAGCTTTCTTT
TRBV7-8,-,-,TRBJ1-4,CASSLTGGESNEKLFF,TGTGCCAGCAGCTTGACGGGGGGCGAGTCTAATGAAAAACTGTTTTTT
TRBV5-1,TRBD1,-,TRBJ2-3,CASSSWDRVTDTQYF,TGCGCCAGCAGCTCCTGGGACAGGGTCACAGATACGCAGTATTTT
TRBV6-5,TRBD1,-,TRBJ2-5,CASSYLGTGVRETQYF,TGTGCCAGCAGTTACTTGGGGACAGGGGTTAGAGAGACCCAGTACTTC
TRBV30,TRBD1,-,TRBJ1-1,CAGIRGQGIKNTEAFF,TGTGCCGGGATAAGGGGACAGGGGATTAAGAACACTGAAGCTTTCTTT
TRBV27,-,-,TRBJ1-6,CASSLSDPQQGAGGPLHF,TGTGCCAGCAGTTTATCGGACCCCCAACAGGGAGCGGGGGGACCCCTCCACTTT
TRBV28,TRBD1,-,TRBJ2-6,CASSLRGLTGANVLTF,TGTGCCAGCAGTTTAAGGGGGCTAACTGGGGCCAACGTCCTGACTTTC
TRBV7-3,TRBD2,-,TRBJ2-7,CASSPIAGGIYEQYF,TGTGCCAGCAGCCCGATAGCGGGAGGCATCTACGAGCAGTACTTC
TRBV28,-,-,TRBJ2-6,CASRVQGPGANVLTF,TGTGCCAGCAGGGTACAGGGTCCTGGGGCCAACGTCCTGACTTTC
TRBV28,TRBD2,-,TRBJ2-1,CASRISGSNEQFF,TGTGCCAGCAGGATTAGCGGGAGCAATGAGCAGTTCTTC
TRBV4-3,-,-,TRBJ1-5,CASSQDPSGTASNQPQHF,TGCGCCAGCAGCCAAGATCCCAGCGGGACGGCTAGCAATCAGCCCCAGCATTTT
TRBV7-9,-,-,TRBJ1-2,CASSQNTQGYGYTF,TGTGCCAGCAGCCAAAACACCCAGGGCTATGGCTACACCTTC
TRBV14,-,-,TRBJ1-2,CASSQDRAPYGYTF,TGTGCCAGCAGCCAAGACAGGGCCCCGTATGGCTACACCTTC
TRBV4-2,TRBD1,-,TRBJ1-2,CASSQDLGQGVYGYTF,TGTGCCAGCAGCCAAGATTTAGGACAGGGGGTATATGGCTACACCTTC
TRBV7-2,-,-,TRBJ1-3,CASSSTVSGNTIYF,TGTGCCAGCAGCTCAACGGTTTCTGGAAACACCATATATTTT
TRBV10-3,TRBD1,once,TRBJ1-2,CAISESGQADGYTF,TGTGCCATCAGTGAGTCTGGACAGGCGGATGGCTACACCTTC
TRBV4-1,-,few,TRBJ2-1,CASSQDSGWNNEQFF,TGCGCCAGCAGCCAAGATAGCGGCTGGAACAATGAGCAGTTCTTC